This entry describes one T cell receptor beta chain. No cognate antigen has been identified for it. Base quality data are lacking; no much larger clone is found one base away. The data belong to a study of control samples from healthy donors and cancer patients (dated by TCRdb to 2018 to 2020). Receptor amplification or capture employed the immunoSEQ multiplex PCR assay. This immuneACCESS table, as held by TCRdb, lists in-frame sequences with V and J called but not all clones. Of the missing ones, under half trace to an unresolved V gene in checked studies; the others have no known cause. The sample table records about 130,000 clones; more than 70% of these occur just once. Roughly 3.2% of the sample lies in the top ten. V ends up 5 bases short and J 11 bases short, with an unmatched junction base count of 15. CDR1 and CDR2 are read off the germline V gene as SGHVS and FQNEAQ. The CDR3, from cysteine to phenylalanine, totals 15 residues. The sequence is cut down to CDR3 DNA, 45 bases in frame from base 1.

The sequence came from a man aged 50 to 59 in good health. The sample was blood. The chain employs TRBV7-8 and TRBJ1-1; 9 middle bases align to TRBD1. The DNA reads TGTGCCAGCAGCCCCTTACAGGGGGCGGCTTCTTCCGCTTTCTTT. This translates into CASSPLQGAASSAFF.